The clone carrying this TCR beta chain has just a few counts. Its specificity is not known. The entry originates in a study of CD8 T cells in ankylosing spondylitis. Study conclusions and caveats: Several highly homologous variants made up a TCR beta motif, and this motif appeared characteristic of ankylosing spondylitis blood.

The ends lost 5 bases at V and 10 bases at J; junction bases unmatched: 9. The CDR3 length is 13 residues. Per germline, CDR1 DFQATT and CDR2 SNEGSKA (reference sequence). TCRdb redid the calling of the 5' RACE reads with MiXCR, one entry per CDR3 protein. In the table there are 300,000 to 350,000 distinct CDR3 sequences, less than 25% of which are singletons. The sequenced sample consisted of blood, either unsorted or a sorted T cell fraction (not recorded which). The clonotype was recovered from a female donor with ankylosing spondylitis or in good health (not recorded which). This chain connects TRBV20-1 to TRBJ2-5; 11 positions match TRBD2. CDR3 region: CSAAPSGRSLQYF. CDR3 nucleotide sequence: TGCAGTGCTGCACCTAGCGGGAGGTCTCTCCAGTACTTC.